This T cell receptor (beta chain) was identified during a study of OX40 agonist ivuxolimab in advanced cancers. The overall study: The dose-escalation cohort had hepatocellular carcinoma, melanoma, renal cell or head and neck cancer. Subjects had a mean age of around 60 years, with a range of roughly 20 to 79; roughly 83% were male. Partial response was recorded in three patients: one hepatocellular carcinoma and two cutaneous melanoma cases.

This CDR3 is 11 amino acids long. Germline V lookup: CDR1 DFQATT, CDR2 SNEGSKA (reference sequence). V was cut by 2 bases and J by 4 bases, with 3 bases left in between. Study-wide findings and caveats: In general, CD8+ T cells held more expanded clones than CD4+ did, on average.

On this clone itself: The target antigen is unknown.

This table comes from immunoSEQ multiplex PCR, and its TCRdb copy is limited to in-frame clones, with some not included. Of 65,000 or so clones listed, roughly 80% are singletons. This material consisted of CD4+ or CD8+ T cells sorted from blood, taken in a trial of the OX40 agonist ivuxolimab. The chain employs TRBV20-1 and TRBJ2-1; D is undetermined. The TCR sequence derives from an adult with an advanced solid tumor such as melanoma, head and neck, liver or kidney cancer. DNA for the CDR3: TGCAGTGCTAGACCGTACAATGAGCAGTTCTTC. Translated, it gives CSARPYNEQFF.